Below, one T cell receptor beta chain is given with its context. The length of the CDR3 is 15 residues. V was clipped by 6 bases and J by 7 bases; unmatched bases: 10. CDR1 is MNHEY and CDR2 is SVGAGI in the germline V gene. These data belong to a study of blood T cell repertoires in COVID-19. Study as a whole: Sites across the United States, Italy and Spain contributed samples from acute and convalescent COVID-19. T cells, B-cell-depleted T cells, or PBMCs provided the cDNA or gDNA that served as material.

Authors' data handling: Amplification from reference gene primers served as the basis for estimated nucleated cell counts. Here immunoSEQ multiplex PCR was the method, and the copy in TCRdb shows in-frame clones only, minus some. V, J and clone size were drawn from that table, and D and trimming were deduced from the DNA. The profile shows 43,000 or so clones, about four fifths of them singletons. Sequencing used peripheral blood. The gene calls are TRBV6-5 and TRBJ1-4, with 8 bases identical to TRBD1. The sequence was collected from a woman aged 55-69 years with acute or convalescent COVID-19. CDR3 loop: CASSGQGRGSEKLFF. CDR3 nucleotides: TGTGCCAGCAGCGGACAGGGAAGGGGGAGTGAAAAACTGTTTTTT.